A selection of T cell receptor beta chains follows, all from one sample in a study of Graves' ophthalmopathy and Graves' hyperthyroidism. TCRdb fed the multiplex PCR reads into MiXCR, producing one record per CDR3 protein. The sample lists around 1.1 million distinct CDR3 sequences; about 35% were seen once. The sequenced sample was peripheral blood or thyroid tissue (not recorded which). These receptors were taken from an adult man with Graves' hyperthyroidism. Both conserved end residues are part of each CDR3. D genes are given only for firm matches. The size field is filled for only some rows; it gives once, few, many or a size class.

V,J,size,D,CDR3,DNA
TRBV19,TRBJ1-2,-,-,CTSSGHENYGYTF,TGTACCAGTAGCGGACATGAGAACTATGGCTACACCTTC
TRBV6-5,TRBJ1-1,few,TRBD1,CASSYGTGFPEAFF,TGTGCCAGCAGTTACGGGACAGGGTTCCCTGAAGCTTTCTTT
TRBV7-9,TRBJ1-2,-,-,CASSSAGLNGYTF,TGTGCCAGCAGCTCGGCGGGGCTCAATGGCTACACCTTC
TRBV2,TRBJ2-1,-,TRBD2,CASSEQGREGIF,TGTGCCAGCAGTGAACAGGGCAGGGAGGGGATCTTC
TRBV10-2,TRBJ1-5,-,-,CAISDEDEYQPQHF,TGCGCCATCAGTGATGAAGACGAGTATCAGCCCCAGCATTTT
TRBV7-9,TRBJ2-7,many,-,CASSLAAAGTYEQYF,TGTGCCAGCAGCTTAGCAGCCGCGGGGACCTACGAGCAGTACTTC
TRBV4-1,TRBJ1-2,many,-,CASSQGQEIAYGYTF,TGCGCCAGCAGCCAAGGTCAGGAGATAGCGTATGGCTACACCTTC
TRBV10-3,TRBJ2-2,-,-,CASASTNTGELFF,TGTGCCAGTGCCAGTACGAACACCGGGGAGCTGTTTTTT
TRBV29-1,TRBJ2-2,many,-,CSVEGGEVGELFF,TGCAGCGTTGAGGGCGGGGAGGTCGGGGAGCTGTTTTTT
TRBV7-9,TRBJ1-5,-,TRBD1,CASSPRTGREPQHF,TGTGCCAGCAGCCCCAGGACAGGGAGGGAGCCCCAGCATTTT
TRBV4-3,TRBJ1-5,many,-,CASSQDESGDQPQHF,TGCGCCAGCAGCCAAGATGAGTCGGGGGATCAGCCCCAGCATTTT
TRBV6-6,TRBJ1-5,-,-,CASSVPGVTRDQPEHF,TGTGCCAGCAGTGTTCCGGGGGTGACCCGCGATCAGCCCGAGCATTTT
TRBV7-8,TRBJ1-2,many,TRBD1,CASSLDPGQGYGYTF,TGTGCCAGCAGCTTAGATCCGGGACAGGGTTATGGCTACACCTTC
TRBV6-5,TRBJ1-4,-,-,CASSYSIGTSNEKLFF,TGTGCCAGCAGTTATTCAATAGGGACCTCTAATGAAAAACTGTTTTTT
TRBV5-6,TRBJ1-2,-,-,CASSLAISGDYDYTF,TGTGCCAGCAGCTTGGCCATTTCTGGGGACTATGACTACACCTTC
TRBV10-3,TRBJ2-5,-,-,CASSTPGVMGETQYF,TGTGCCAGCAGTACACCTGGGGTCATGGGAGAGACCCAGTACTTC
TRBV20-1,TRBJ2-7,-,TRBD2,CSAGSGTSYEQYF,TGCAGTGCTGGGAGCGGGACCTCCTACGAGCAGTACTTC
TRBV7-2,TRBJ1-1,-,-,CASSQEGVSEAFF,TGCGCCAGCAGCCAAGAGGGAGTATCTGAAGCTTTCTTT
TRBV10-3,TRBJ2-5,-,-,CAKGGGQETQYF,TGTGCCAAGGGCGGAGGACAAGAGACCCAGTACTTC
TRBV12-3/TRBV12-4,TRBJ1-1,many,TRBD1,CASSPRQGVKTEAFF,TGTGCCAGCAGTCCGAGACAGGGGGTGAAGACTGAAGCTTTCTTT
TRBV29-1,TRBJ2-3,few,-,CSVDTSTDTQYF,TGCAGCGTTGATACCAGCACAGATACGCAGTATTTT
TRBV18,TRBJ1-1,many,-,CASVTGPHTEAFF,TGTGCCAGCGTGACAGGACCTCACACTGAAGCTTTCTTT
TRBV29-1,TRBJ1-2,-,TRBD1,CSGQGGYTF,TGCAGCGGACAGGGAGGCTACACCTTC
TRBV5-1,TRBJ1-6,many,-,CASSPGGSSHYNSPLHF,TGCGCCAGCAGCCCCGGCGGGTCCAGCCACTATAATTCACCCCTCCACTTT
TRBV10-3,TRBJ1-5,-,-,CAISANSGELGQPQHF,TGTGCCATCAGTGCGAATTCAGGGGAATTGGGTCAGCCCCAGCATTTT
TRBV3-1,TRBJ1-5,-,-,CASSLSGGSGGPQHF,TGTGCCAGCAGCCTTTCCGGGGGGTCCGGGGGACCCCAGCATTTT
TRBV10-2,TRBJ2-7,-,TRBD1,CASSDSGTAVGEQYF,TGCGCCAGCAGTGACTCCGGGACAGCCGTCGGCGAGCAGTACTTC
TRBV7-2,TRBJ1-5,many,TRBD1,CASSTGQGSNQPQHF,TGTGCCAGCAGCACTGGACAGGGTAGCAATCAGCCCCAGCATTTT
TRBV6-5,TRBJ1-5,few,-,CASSLKGRQPQHF,TGTGCCAGCAGTTTAAAAGGAAGACAGCCCCAGCATTTT